This record concerns one T cell receptor beta chain sequence. Its matching antigen is unknown. With 60 Vbeta and 13 Jbeta primers, the PCR was carried out. Measured with immunoSEQ multiplex PCR; TCRdb has only the in-frame clones, and not every one. The sample has 150,000 or so clones, approximately 80% seen once; the top ten hold about 15%. These data originate in a study of cytomegalovirus exposure and HLA in healthy donors. Study-wide results and caveats: Another analysis was done later, and it associated 16,951 TCR beta sequences with HLA alleles at 0.05 false discovery rate.

V was shortened by 5 bases and J by 9 bases, with 17 bases between the two germline ends. The V gene's germline CDR1 is MDHEN and CDR2 SYDVKM. The CDR3 has 15 residues. The receptor was isolated from a woman aged 40 to 55 in good health and CMV-seronegative. Sample: PBMCs. This chain links TRBV28 with TRBJ1-6; D is possibly TRBD1 (6 bases). The CDR3 region is CASSPNRDSSSPLHF. CDR3 coding DNA: TGTGCCAGCAGTCCTAACAGGGATAGTAGTTCACCCCTCCACTTT.